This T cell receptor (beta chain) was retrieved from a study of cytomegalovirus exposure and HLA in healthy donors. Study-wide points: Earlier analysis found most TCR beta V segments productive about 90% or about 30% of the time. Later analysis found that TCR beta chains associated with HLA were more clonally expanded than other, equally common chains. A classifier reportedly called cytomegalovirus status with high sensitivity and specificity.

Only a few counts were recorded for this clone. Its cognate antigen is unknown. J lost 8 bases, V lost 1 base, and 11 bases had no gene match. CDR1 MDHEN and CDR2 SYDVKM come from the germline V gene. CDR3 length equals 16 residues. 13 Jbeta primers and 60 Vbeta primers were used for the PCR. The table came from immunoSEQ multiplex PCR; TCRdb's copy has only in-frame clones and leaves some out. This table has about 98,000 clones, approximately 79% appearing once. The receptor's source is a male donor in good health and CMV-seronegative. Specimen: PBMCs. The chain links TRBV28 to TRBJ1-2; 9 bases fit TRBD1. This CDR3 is CASSLLMGQGGPGYTF. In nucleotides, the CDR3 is TGTGCCAGCAGTTTATTGATGGGACAGGGAGGGCCCGGCTACACCTTC.